These 12 T cell receptor beta chains came from one sample sequenced in a study of T cell responses to AZD1222 COVID-19 vaccine (dated by TCRdb to about 2021). The meaning of the sample's time point label: about 28 days (+/-7) after the second vaccine dose. The library came from the immunoSEQ multiplex PCR assay. The immuneACCESS repertoire file appears here via TCRdb, limited to in-frame rearrangements. These files lack a portion of the clones; in checked studies, under half of the deficit traces to unresolved V genes, and the cause of the others is not known. For this sample the table gives tens of thousands of clones, of which 75% to 80% were detected only once. Clones ranked in the top ten supply about 4.7% of the sample. Sequenced material: peripheral blood, taken 28 days after the second AZD1222 dose. Receptors originate from an adult who received the AZD1222 COVID-19 vaccine.

The chain carries TRBV27 and TRBJ2-7; the match to TRBD2 covers 8 bases. The CDR3 extends over 15 amino acids. Germline CDR1 MNHEY, CDR2 SMNVEV (reference sequence). V dropped 0 bases and J dropped 5; count of bases not matched to a gene: 6. CDR3 amino acids: CASSLSGGGLHEQYF. Written as DNA, the CDR3 is TGTGCCAGCAGTTTATCGGGCGGGGGGCTCCACGAGCAGTACTTC.

The chain joins TRBV5-5 to TRBJ1-2; D uncertain. Trimming cost V 1 base and J 8 bases, with 18 bases left between them. CDR3 length: 15 amino acids. The germline V gene encodes CDR1 SGHKS and CDR2 YYEKEE (reference sequence). This chain's CDR3 is CASSLIFLGVRGYTF. DNA of the CDR3: TGTGCCAGCAGCTTGATATTCTTGGGTGTTCGGGGCTACACCTTC. Based on the CDR3 plus reference TRBV5-5 and TRBJ1-2, the full variable domain is DAGVTQSPTHLIKTRGQQVTLRCSPISGHKSVSWYQQVLGQGPQFIFQYYEKEERGRGNFPDRFSARQFPNYSSELNVNALLLGDSALYLCASSLIFLGVRGYTFGSGTRLTVV.

CDR3 amino acids: CATSASGSRGTDTQYF. As DNA, the CDR3 is TGTGCCACCAGTGCTTCGGGGAGTAGGGGAACAGATACGCAGTATTTT. V is TRBV24-1 and J is TRBJ2-3; D assignment may be TRBD1 or TRBD2 (5 bases each). With 5 bases removed from V and 3 bases from J, the gap between germline ends came to 17 bases. The CDR3 is 16 amino acids. Germline assignment: CDR1 KGHDR and CDR2 SFDVKD.

The chain joins TRBV4-1 to TRBJ2-7, with D tentatively TRBD1 or TRBD2 (6 bases each). CDR1 is MGHRA, CDR2 YSYEKL, per germline. The CDR3 runs 16 residues. V lost 1 base to trimming and J lost 1 base, with 14 bases between them. The CDR3 reads CASSQVRGQNSYEQYF. The CDR3 bases are TGCGCCAGCAGCCAAGTCCGGGGGCAGAATTCCTACGAGCAGTACTTC.

V and J are TRBV10-3 and TRBJ2-1; 8 bases are a match to TRBD1. CDR3 length: 13 amino acids. Germline trimming cut 6 bases from V and 9 bases from J; bases unmatched to any gene: 7. CDR1 ENHRY and CDR2 SYGVKD come from the germline V gene. The CDR3 DNA is TGTGCCATCAGCCCCGGACAGGGTCCTGAGCAGTTCTTC. This gives the protein CAISPGQGPEQFF.

This clone is classed as medium-sized (0.01 to 0.1%). The chain is built from TRBV6-5 and TRBJ2-7; D is unresolved. CDR3 size: 11 residues. CDR1 MNHEY and CDR2 SVGAGI come from the germline V gene. Trimming stripped 5 bases from V and 5 bases from J, with 7 bases between. CDR3 in DNA: TGTGCCAGCAGTAAGTGGAACGAGCAGTACTTC. This translates into CASSKWNEQYF.

Relative to its sample, this clone is medium-sized. The chain's CDR3 is CASSEVAGGPDTQYF. CDR3 bases: TGTGCCAGCAGTGAGGTAGCGGGGGGCCCAGATACGCAGTATTTT. The chain carries TRBV6-1 and TRBJ2-3, with 10 nucleotides matching TRBD2. V trimming: 3 bases; J trimming: 4 bases; junction bases outside the gene matches: 4. The CDR3 length is 15 residues. CDR1 and CDR2 from the germline V gene are MNHNS and SASEGT.

The V gene is TRBV12-3 or TRBV12-4, the J gene TRBJ2-5; D remains ambiguous. V lost 4 bases and J lost 5, with 5 bases in between. The CDR3 spans 11 residues. CDR3 residues: CASSWSETQYF. CDR3 nucleotide sequence: TGTGCCAGCAGTTGGTCGGAGACCCAGTACTTC.

A single count supports this clone. The V and J genes are TRBV12-3 or TRBV12-4 and TRBJ1-1, with D tentatively TRBD1 (5 bases). This CDR3 region has 13 residues. V dropped 6 bases and J dropped 8 bases, with 16 bases sitting between them. The chain's CDR3 is CASSLLQDFEAFF. CDR3 DNA sequence: TGTGCCAGCAGCCTATTACAGGATTTCGAAGCTTTCTTT.

The chain employs TRBV5-4 and TRBJ2-5; a weak D match, TRBD2 (6 bases). V was trimmed by 0 bases and J by 7 bases, leaving 10 bases between them. Germline CDR1 SGHNT, CDR2 YYREEE (reference sequence). The CDR3 is 13 amino acids. The CDR3 reads CASSLAGEVTQYF. As DNA, the CDR3 is TGTGCCAGCAGCTTGGCGGGAGAGGTGACCCAGTACTTC.

This chain connects TRBV12-3 or TRBV12-4 to TRBJ1-4; D unclear. The CDR3 runs to 12 residues. The ends were cut back, 11 bases at V and 1 base at J, with 8 bases in the middle. Here the CDR3 DNA reads TGTGCCGCGGGGATAACTAATGAAAAACTGTTTTTT. It is translated as CAAGITNEKLFF.

The chain links TRBV7-9 to TRBJ2-3; weak D call: TRBD2 (6 bases). CDR1 is SEHNR and CDR2 is FQNEAQ in the germline V gene (reference sequence). Trimming removed 6 bases at V and 0 bases at J, with 19 bases between. This CDR3 is built from 17 residues. The CDR3 is CASRRRAGEASTDTQYF. The CDR3 bases are TGTGCCAGCAGAAGGAGAGCGGGCGAGGCTAGCACAGATACGCAGTATTTT.